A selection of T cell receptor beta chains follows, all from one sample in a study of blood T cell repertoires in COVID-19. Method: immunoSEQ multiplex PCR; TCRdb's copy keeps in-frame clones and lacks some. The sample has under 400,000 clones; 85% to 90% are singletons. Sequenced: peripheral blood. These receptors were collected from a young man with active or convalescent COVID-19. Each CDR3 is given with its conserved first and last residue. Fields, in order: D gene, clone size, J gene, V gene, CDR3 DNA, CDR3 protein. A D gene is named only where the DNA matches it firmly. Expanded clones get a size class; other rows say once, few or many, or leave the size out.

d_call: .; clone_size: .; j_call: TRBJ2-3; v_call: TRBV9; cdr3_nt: TGTGCCAGCAGCGTCGAACAGAGAAGCACAGATACGCAGTATTTT; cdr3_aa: CASSVEQRSTDTQYF
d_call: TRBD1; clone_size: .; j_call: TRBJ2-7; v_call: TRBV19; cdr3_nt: TGTGCCAGTAGTATTGCACAGGGGGCTTCCGGGGAGCAGTACTTC; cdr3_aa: CASSIAQGASGEQYF
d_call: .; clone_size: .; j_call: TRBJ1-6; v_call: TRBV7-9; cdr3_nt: TGTGCCAGCAGCTTAACTACAGGGAATTCACCCCTCCACTTT; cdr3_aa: CASSLTTGNSPLHF
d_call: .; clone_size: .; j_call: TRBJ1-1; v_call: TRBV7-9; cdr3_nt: TGTGCCAGCAGCTCCAGGGGACGGGACACTGAAGCTTTCTTT; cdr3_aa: CASSSRGRDTEAFF
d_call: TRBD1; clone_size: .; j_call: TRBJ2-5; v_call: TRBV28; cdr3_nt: TGTGCCAGCAGTTTGCCGGGACAGCGCCGGTACTTC; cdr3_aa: CASSLPGQRRYF
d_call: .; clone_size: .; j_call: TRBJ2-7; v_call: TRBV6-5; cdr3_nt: TGTGCCAGCAGGGGGGACAAAGCCTACGAGCAGTACTTC; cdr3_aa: CASRGDKAYEQYF
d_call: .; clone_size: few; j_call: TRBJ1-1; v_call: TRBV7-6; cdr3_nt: TGTGCCAGCAGCTTTGAAATCGGTGGAAGCGTGAACACTGAAGCTTTCTTT; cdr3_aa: CASSFEIGGSVNTEAFF
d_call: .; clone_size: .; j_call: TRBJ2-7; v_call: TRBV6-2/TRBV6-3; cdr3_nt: TGTGCCAGCAGTTACGGACTCCTGAACGAGCAGTACTTC; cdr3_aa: CASSYGLLNEQYF
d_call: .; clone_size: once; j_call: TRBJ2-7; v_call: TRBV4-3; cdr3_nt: TGCGCCAGCAGCCAAGATCGGGGCTCCTACGAGCAGTACTTC; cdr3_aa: CASSQDRGSYEQYF
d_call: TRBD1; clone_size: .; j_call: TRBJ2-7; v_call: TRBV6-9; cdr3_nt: TGTGCCAGCAGTTCGCCCGGGACAGGACCTTACGAGCAGTACTTC; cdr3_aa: CASSSPGTGPYEQYF
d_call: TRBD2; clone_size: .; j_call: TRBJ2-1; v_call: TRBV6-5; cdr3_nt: TGTGCCAGCAGTTACTCCCTAGCGGGGGGGGACAATGAGCAGTTCTTC; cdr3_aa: CASSYSLAGGDNEQFF
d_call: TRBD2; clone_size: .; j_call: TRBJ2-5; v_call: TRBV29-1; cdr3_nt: TGCAGCGTTACTAGCGAACAAGAGACCCAGTACTTC; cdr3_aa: CSVTSEQETQYF
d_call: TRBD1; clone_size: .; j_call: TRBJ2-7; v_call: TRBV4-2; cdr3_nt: TGTGCCAGCAGCCGACCACAGGGGAACGAGCAGTACTTC; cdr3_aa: CASSRPQGNEQYF
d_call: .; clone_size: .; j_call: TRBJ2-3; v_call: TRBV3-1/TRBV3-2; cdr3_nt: TGTGCCAGCAGCCAAGTAGTTCACCCCACAGATACGCAGTATTTT; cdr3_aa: CASSQVVHPTDTQYF
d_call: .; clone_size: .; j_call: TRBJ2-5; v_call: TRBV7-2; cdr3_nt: TGTGCCAGCAGCTTAGTTAGCGGAGAAGTGAGAGAGACCCAGTACTTC; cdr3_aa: CASSLVSGEVRETQYF
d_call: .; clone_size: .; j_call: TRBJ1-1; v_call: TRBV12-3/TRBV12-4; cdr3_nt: TGTGCCAGCAGCCGGGGGACGAACACTGAAGCTTTCTTT; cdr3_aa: CASSRGTNTEAFF
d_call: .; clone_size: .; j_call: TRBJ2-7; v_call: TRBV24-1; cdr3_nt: TGTGCCACCGCGACTAGCAGCAGGGGCGAGCAGTACTTC; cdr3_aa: CATATSSRGEQYF
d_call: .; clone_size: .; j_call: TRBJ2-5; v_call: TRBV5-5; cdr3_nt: TGTGCCAGCAGCTTAGGAGGGAAGGGAGAGACCCAGTACTTC; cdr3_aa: CASSLGGKGETQYF
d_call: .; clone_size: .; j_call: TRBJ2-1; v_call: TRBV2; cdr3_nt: TGTGCCAGGAGGCTTCCTCGAGAGGTTGAGCAGTTCTTC; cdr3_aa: CARRLPREVEQFF
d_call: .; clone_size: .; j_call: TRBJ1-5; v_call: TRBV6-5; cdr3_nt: TGTGCCAGCAAAGCGGGCAATCAGCCCCAGCATTTT; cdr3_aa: CASKAGNQPQHF
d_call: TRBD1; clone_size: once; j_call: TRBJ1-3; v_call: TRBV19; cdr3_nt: TGTGCCAGTAGCCCAGGGGGAAGAAACACCATATATTTT; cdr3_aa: CASSPGGRNTIYF
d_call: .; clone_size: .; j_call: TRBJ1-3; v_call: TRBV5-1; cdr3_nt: TGCGCCAGCAGCCCGGAGGAAAGAGCCTCTGGAAACACCATATATTTT; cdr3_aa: CASSPEERASGNTIYF
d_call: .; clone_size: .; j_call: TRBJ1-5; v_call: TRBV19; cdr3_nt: TGTGCCAGTAGGGGCTTAACAGGGACGAACAATCAGCCCCAGCATTTT; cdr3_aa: CASRGLTGTNNQPQHF
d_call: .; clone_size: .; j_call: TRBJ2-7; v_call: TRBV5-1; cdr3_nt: TGCGCCAGCAGCTTCGGTCTCATAAACGAGCAGTACTTC; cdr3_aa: CASSFGLINEQYF
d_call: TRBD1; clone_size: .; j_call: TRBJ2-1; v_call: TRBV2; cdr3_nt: TGTGCCAGCAGTGAACGCCCGGGCCCCCAGGGGGATGAGCAGTTCTTC; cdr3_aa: CASSERPGPQGDEQFF
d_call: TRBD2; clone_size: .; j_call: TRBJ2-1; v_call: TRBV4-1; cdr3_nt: TGCGCCAGCAGCCTCACTAGCGGAGCCTACAATGAGCAGTTCTTC; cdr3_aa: CASSLTSGAYNEQFF
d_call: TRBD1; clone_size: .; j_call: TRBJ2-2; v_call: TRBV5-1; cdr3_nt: TGCGCCAGCAGCTTCATACAGGGGATGAACACCGGGGAGCTGTTTTTT; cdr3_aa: CASSFIQGMNTGELFF
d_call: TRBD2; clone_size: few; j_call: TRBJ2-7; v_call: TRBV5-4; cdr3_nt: TGTGCCAGCAGCGGTAGCGGGAGCGTCTACGAGCAGTACTTC; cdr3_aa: CASSGSGSVYEQYF
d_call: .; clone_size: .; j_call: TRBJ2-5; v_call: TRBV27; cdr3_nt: TGTGCCAGCAGTTCTCGGGTAGAAGAGACCCAGTACTTC; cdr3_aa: CASSSRVEETQYF
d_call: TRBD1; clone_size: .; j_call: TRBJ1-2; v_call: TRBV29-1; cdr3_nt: TGCAGCGTTGAAGGGACAGGGCAGGGCTACACCTTC; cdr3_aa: CSVEGTGQGYTF
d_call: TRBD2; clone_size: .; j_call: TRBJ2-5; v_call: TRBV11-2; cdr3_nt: TGTGCCAGCAGATTCCTCGGGGGGTCAGATGGGACCCAGTACTTC; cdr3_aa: CASRFLGGSDGTQYF
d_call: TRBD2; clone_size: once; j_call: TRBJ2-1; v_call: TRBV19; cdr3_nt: TGTGCCAGTAGTACCGATCCCCCGGGACTAGCGGATTACAATGAGCAGTTCTTC; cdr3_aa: CASSTDPPGLADYNEQFF
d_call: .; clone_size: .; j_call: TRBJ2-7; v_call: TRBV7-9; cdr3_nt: TGTGCCAGCAGCCGCGACAGGTCCGAAACCCTCTACGAGCAGTACTTC; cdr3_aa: CASSRDRSETLYEQYF
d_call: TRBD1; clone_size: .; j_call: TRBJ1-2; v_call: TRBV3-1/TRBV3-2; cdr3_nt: TGTGCCAGCAGCCAGGGCGCAGGGGGGCGTGGCTACACCTTC; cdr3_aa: CASSQGAGGRGYTF
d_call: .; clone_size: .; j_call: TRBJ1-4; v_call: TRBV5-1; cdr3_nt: TGCGCCAGCAGCTTGTGGCGGGCAACTAATGAAAAACTGTTTTTT; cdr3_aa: CASSLWRATNEKLFF
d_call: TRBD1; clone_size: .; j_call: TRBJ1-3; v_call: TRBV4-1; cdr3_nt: TGCGCCAGCAGCCCACCGGGACAGAGCTCTGGAAACACCATATATTTT; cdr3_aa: CASSPPGQSSGNTIYF
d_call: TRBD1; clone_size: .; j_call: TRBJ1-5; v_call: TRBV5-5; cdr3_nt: TGTGCCAGCAGCGCGGACAGGGAGAAAGATCAGCCCCAGCATTTT; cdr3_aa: CASSADREKDQPQHF
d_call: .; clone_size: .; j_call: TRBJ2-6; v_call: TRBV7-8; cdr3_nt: TGTGCCAGCAGCTTAGCTGGTTCTGTGAGGGCTTCTGGGGCCAACGTCCTGACTTTC; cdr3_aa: CASSLAGSVRASGANVLTF
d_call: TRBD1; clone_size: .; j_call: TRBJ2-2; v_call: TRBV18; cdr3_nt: TGTGCCAGCTCACACCCGGACAGGGCCGGGGAGCTGTTTTTT; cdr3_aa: CASSHPDRAGELFF
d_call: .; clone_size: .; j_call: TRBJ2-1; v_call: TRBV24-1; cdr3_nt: TGTGCCACCAGTGACCCCGGACGGGACTCCTACAATGAGCAGTTCTTC; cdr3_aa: CATSDPGRDSYNEQFF
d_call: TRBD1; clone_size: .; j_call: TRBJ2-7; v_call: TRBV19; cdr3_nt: TGTGCCAGTAGTATGTCCCGACAGGGGTTCCACTACGAGCAGTACTTC; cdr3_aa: CASSMSRQGFHYEQYF
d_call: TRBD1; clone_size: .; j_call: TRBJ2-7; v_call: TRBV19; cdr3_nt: TGTGCCAGTAGCCCCCCCGGGACAGTGACCTACGAGCAGTACTTC; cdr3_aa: CASSPPGTVTYEQYF
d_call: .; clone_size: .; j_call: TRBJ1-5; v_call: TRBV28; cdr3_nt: TGTGCCAGCATGCGCGATACAGGGTATCTACCCCAGCATTTT; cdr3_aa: CASMRDTGYLPQHF
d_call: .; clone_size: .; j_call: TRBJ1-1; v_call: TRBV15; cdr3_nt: TGTGCCACCAGCAGAGATACAGGGAGCCCTGAAGCTTTCTTT; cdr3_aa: CATSRDTGSPEAFF
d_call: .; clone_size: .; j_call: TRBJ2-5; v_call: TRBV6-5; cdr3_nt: TGTGCCAGCACCGGGGATGTGTTCCAGTACTTC; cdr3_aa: CASTGDVFQYF
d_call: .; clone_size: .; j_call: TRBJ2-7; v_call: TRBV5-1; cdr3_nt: TGCGCCAGCAGCTTGGCAGGCCCCCGTTACGAGCAGTACTTC; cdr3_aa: CASSLAGPRYEQYF